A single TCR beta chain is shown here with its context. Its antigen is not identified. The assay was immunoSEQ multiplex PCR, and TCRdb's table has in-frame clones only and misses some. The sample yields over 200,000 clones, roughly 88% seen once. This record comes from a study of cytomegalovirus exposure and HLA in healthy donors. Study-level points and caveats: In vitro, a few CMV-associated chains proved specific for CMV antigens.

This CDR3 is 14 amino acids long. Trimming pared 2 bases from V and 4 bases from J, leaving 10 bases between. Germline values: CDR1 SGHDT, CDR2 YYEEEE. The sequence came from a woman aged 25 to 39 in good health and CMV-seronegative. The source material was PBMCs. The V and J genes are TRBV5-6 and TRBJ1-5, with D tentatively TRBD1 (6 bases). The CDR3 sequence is CASSFRGQNQPQHF. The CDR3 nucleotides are TGTGCCAGCAGCTTCAGGGGCCAAAATCAGCCCCAGCATTTT.